These 6 T cell receptor beta chains were all obtained from the same sample, sequenced in a study of blood T cell repertoires in COVID-19 (TCRdb year 2020). Library preparation used the immunoSEQ multiplex PCR assay. TCRdb's version of the immuneACCESS table is confined to in-frame rearrangements and falls short of the full clone set. An unresolved V gene accounts for under half of the shortfall where checked; the remainder is of unknown origin. The sample table shows tens of thousands of clones, and approximately 90% are seen once. Approximately 1.2% of the sample goes to the ten largest clones. Sequenced material: PBMCs or T cells enriched from blood (not recorded which). These TCRs come from a woman between 45 and 60 years old with acute COVID-19.

The chain employs TRBV19 and TRBJ2-5, with D hard to call. The V gene lost 10 bases and the J gene lost 1 base, with 10 bases spanning the gap. This CDR3 is 12 amino acids long. CDR1 is LNHDA and CDR2 is SQIVND in the germline V gene (reference sequence). This CDR3 is CATQRIQETQYF. The CDR3 region has the DNA TGTGCCACGCAGAGGATCCAAGAGACCCAGTACTTC.

This chain joins TRBV24-1 and TRBJ1-5; 7 nucleotides match TRBD1. Germline CDR1 reads KGHDR; CDR2 reads SFDVKD. CDR3 length: 14 amino acids. V lost 7 bases to trimming and J lost 4 bases; unmatched junction nucleotides: 6. The CDR3 region is CATSAPGQNQPQHF. CDR3 DNA sequence: TGTGCCACCAGCGCTCCGGGACAGAATCAGCCCCAGCATTTT.

The J gene is TRBJ2-1, the V gene TRBV3-1 (or the pseudogene TRBV3-2), with TRBD2 matching over 8 bases. This CDR3 region has 15 residues. The ends lost 4 bases at V and 6 bases at J; junction bases unmatched: 8. Germline CDR1 LGHDT, CDR2 YNNKEL (reference sequence). The CDR3 here is CASSPLAGSFNEQFF. DNA for the CDR3: TGTGCCAGCAGCCCCTTAGCGGGAAGCTTCAATGAGCAGTTCTTC.

This clone was counted only a few times. The chain uses TRBV18 and TRBJ2-5; D is possibly TRBD1 (6 bases). Germline CDR1 reads KGHSH; CDR2 reads LQKENI. V gave up 1 base and J gave up 5 bases, with 14 bases separating them. This CDR3 spans 15 amino acids. The CDR3 DNA reads TGTGCCAGCTCACCACACAACAGGGATGGGGAGACCCAGTACTTC. Protein sequence: CASSPHNRDGETQYF.

The gene calls are TRBV29-1 and TRBJ1-5; maybe TRBD1 (6 bases). Germline lookup yields CDR1 SQVTM and CDR2 ANQGSEA. The CDR3 covers 14 residues. Trimming stripped 5 bases from V and 3 bases from J, with 14 bases between. The CDR3 reads CSVYLTGFNQPQHF. Here the CDR3 DNA reads TGCAGCGTTTATCTGACAGGTTTCAATCAGCCCCAGCATTTT.

The gene calls are TRBV30 and TRBJ1-4, with D perhaps matching TRBD1 (6 bases). The CDR3 extends over 13 amino acids. The germline V gene encodes CDR1 GTSNPN and CDR2 SVGIG (reference sequence). Between the trimmed V and J ends, which lost 3 bases and 4 bases, there was a span of 9 bases. CDR3 amino acids: CAWSTGLNEKLFF. In DNA, the CDR3 is TGTGCCTGGAGCACAGGGCTTAATGAAAAACTGTTTTTT. Looking up the rest from reference TRBV30 and TRBJ1-4 gives the full variable domain: SQTIHQWPATLVQPVGSPLSLECTVEGTSNPNLYWYRQAAGRGLQLLFYSVGIGQISSEVPQNLSASRPQDRQFILSSKKLLLSDSGFYLCAWSTGLNEKLFFGSGTQLSVL.